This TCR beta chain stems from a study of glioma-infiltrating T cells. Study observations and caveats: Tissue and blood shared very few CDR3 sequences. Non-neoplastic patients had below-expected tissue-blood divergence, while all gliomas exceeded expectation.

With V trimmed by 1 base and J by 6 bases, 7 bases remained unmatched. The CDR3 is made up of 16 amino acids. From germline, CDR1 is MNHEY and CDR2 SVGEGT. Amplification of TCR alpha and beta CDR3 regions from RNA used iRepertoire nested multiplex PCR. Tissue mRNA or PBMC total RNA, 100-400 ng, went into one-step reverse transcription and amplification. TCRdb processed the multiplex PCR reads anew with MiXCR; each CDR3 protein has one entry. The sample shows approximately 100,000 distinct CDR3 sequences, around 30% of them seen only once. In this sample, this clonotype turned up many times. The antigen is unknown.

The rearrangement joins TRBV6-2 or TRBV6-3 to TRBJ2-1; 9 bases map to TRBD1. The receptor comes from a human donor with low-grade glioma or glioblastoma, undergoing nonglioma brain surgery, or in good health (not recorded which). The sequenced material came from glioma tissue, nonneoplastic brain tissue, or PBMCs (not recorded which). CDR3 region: CASSYWGQGALNEQFF. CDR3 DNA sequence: TGTGCCAGCAGTTACTGGGGACAGGGAGCGCTCAATGAGCAGTTCTTC.